The T cell receptor (beta chain) under discussion was sequenced for a study of blood T cell repertoires in COVID-19. This CDR3 comprises 14 residues. CDR1 and CDR2 (germline): MNHEY, SMNVEV (reference sequence). Trimming shortened V by 6 bases and J by 2 bases, and 14 bases separated the two germline ends. Original handling: Researchers report that nucleated cell counts were estimated from reference gene primer amplification. The table came from immunoSEQ multiplex PCR; TCRdb's copy has only in-frame clones and leaves some out. V and J calls and clone size are copied from that table; D and trimming were computed from the DNA. The sample shows about 370,000 clones, 89% of them seen only once.

The sequenced sample consisted of peripheral blood. The rearrangement joins TRBV27 to TRBJ2-7, with D unclear. The clonotype comes from a woman aged 25 to 39 with COVID-19, enrolled during active disease. The chain's CDR3 is CASRPFTNTYEQYV. The CDR3 DNA reads as TGTGCCAGCAGGCCCTTTACGAACACCTACGAGCAGTACGTC.